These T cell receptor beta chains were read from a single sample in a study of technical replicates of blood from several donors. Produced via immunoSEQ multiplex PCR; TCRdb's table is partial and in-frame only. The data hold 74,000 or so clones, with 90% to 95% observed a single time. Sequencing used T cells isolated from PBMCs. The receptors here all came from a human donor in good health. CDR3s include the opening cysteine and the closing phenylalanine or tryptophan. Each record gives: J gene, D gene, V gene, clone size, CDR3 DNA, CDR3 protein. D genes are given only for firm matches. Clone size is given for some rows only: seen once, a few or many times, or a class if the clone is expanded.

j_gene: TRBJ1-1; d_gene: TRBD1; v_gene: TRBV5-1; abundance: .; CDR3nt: TGCGCCAGCAGCTTGATGACAGGGGGCTTGAACACTGAAGCTTTCTTT; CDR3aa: CASSLMTGGLNTEAFF
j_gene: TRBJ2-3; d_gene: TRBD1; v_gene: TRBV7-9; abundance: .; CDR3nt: TGTGCCAGCAGCTTCCCGGACAGGTTGGGGACAGATACGCAGTATTTT; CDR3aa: CASSFPDRLGTDTQYF
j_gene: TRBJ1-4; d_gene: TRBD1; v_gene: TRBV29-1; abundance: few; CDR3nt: TGCAGCGTCCAGGGGGCGGCTAATGAAAAACTGTTTTTT; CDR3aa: CSVQGAANEKLFF
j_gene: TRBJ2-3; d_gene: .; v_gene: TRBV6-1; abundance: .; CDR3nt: TGTGCCAGCAGTGTCATGTCAGGCGTGGCAGATACGCAGTATTTT; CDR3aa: CASSVMSGVADTQYF
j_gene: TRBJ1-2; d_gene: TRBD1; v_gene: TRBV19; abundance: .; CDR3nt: TGTGCCAGTAGTATAGATGGGGTAACAGGGGCCGCTAACTATGGCTACACCTTC; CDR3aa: CASSIDGVTGAANYGYTF
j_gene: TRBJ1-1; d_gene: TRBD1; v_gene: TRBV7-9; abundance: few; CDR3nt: TGTGCCAGCAGCCTAGGGACAGGGAACACTGAAGCTTTCTTT; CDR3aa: CASSLGTGNTEAFF
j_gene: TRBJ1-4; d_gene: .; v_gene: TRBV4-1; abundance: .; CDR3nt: TGCGCCAGCAGCCAACGCGGTTGGCCCGGGGCAACTAATGAAAAACTGTTTTTT; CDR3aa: CASSQRGWPGATNEKLFF
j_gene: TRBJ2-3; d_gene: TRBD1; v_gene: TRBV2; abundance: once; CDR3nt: TGTGCCAGCAGTCCAAGGACAGGGGGGACAGATACGCAGTATTTT; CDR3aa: CASSPRTGGTDTQYF
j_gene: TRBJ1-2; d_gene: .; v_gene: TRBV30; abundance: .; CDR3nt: TGTGCCTGGAGAATGGGGCAGGGATGTCCATTTGGCTATGGCTACACCTTC; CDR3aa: CAWRMGQGCPFGYGYTF
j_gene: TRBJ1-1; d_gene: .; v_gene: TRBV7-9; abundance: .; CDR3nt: TGTGCCAGCAGCTTTACAGGTGCGAACACTGAAGCTTTCTTT; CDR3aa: CASSFTGANTEAFF
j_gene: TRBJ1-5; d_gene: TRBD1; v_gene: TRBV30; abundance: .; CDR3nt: TGTGCCTGGGAACAACAGGGGAATCAGCCCCAGCATTTT; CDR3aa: CAWEQQGNQPQHF
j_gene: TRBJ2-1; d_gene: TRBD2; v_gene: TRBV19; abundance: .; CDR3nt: TGTGCCAGTAGTACTGGAAGACTAGCGGAGCAGTTCTTC; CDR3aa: CASSTGRLAEQFF
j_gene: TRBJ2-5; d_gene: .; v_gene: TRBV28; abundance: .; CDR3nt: TGTGCCAGCAGTTTTGCGTATTGGGAGACCCAGTACTTC; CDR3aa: CASSFAYWETQYF
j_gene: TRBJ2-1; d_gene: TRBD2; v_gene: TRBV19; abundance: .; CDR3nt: TGTGCCAGTAGTATTAGCCTACGGGCGGGAGAAGTCGGTGAGCAGTTCTTC; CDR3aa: CASSISLRAGEVGEQFF
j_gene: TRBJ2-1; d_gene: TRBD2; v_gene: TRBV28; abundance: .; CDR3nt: TGTGCCAGCCCACCAGGCACCGGGACTAGCGGGATTAAGGGTATCTACAATGAGCAGTTCTTC; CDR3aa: CASPPGTGTSGIKGIYNEQFF
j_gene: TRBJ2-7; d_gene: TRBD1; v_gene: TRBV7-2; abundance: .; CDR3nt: TGTGCCAGCACCGTAGGTTTGGGACAGACCTACGAGCAGTACTTC; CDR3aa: CASTVGLGQTYEQYF
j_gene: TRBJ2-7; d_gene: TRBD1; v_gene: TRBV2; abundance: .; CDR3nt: TGTGCCAGCAGTTCCGGGACAGGGCCCTACGAGCAGTACTTC; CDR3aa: CASSSGTGPYEQYF
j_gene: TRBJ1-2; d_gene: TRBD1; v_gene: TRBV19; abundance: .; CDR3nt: TGTGCCAGTAGTACGCCCCCTTCCCGGGACAGCCGGGGAGGAGGCTACACCTTC; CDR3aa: CASSTPPSRDSRGGGYTF
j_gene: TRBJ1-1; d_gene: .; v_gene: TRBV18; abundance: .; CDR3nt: TGTGCCAGCTACGGGGGGGACACTGAAGCTTTCTTT; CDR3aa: CASYGGDTEAFF
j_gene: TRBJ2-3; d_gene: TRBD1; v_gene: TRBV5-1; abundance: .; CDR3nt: TGCGCCAGCAGCTTGCCCCGACAGGGCGGCACAGATACGCAGTATTTT; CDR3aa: CASSLPRQGGTDTQYF
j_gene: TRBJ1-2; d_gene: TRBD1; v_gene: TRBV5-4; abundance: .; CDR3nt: TGTGCCAGCAGCGCCGACAGGGGGACTGGCTACACCTTC; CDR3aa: CASSADRGTGYTF
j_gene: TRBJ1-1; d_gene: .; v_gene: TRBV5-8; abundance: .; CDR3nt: TGTGCCAGCAGACTAACAGGGCTGGTAGCTTTCTTT; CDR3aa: CASRLTGLVAFF
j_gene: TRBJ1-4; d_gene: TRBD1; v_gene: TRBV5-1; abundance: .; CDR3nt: TGCGCCAGCAGCTCCGACAGGGGAGATGAAAAACTGTTTTTT; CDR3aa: CASSSDRGDEKLFF
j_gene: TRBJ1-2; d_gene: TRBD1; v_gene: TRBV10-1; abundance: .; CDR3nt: TGCGCCAGCAGTGAAGGGACAGGGGGCCATGGCTACACCTTC; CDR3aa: CASSEGTGGHGYTF
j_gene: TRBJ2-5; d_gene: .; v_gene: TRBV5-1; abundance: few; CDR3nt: TGCGCCAGCAGTTCCGACAGCACCCAAGAGACCCAGTACTTC; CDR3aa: CASSSDSTQETQYF
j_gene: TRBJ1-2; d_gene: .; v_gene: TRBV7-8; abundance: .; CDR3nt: TGTGCCAGCAGCTTAGCGTTTAGGGGTACGGACTATGGCTACACCTTC; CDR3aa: CASSLAFRGTDYGYTF
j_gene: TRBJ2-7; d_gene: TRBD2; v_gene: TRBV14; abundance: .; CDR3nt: TGTGCCAGCAGCCAATTCAAGGGGACTAGCGGGTCTAGTTCCTACGAGCAGTACTTC; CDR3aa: CASSQFKGTSGSSSYEQYF
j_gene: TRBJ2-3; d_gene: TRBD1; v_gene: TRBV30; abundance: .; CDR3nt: TGTGCCTGGTGTAGGACAGGGGGGGGAGATACGCAGTATTTT; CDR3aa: CAWCRTGGGDTQYF
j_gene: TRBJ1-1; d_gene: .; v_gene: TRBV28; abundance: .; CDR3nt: TGTGCCAGCAAAGGTCCGGTGGGGGGGACTGAAGCTTTCTTT; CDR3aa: CASKGPVGGTEAFF
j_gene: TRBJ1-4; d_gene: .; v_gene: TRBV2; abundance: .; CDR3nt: TGTGCCAGCAGTGAACAGGGGACCGTCAAACCCGATGAAAAACTGTTTTTT; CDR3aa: CASSEQGTVKPDEKLFF
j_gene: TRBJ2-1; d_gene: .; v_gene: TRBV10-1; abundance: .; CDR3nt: TGCGCCAGCAGTGAGACCGCCGGAGGGCTCAATGAGCAGTTCTTC; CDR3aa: CASSETAGGLNEQFF
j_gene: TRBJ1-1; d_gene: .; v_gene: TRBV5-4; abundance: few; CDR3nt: TGTGCCAAGGGTCGGGAGAACACTGAAGCTTTCTTT; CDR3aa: CAKGRENTEAFF
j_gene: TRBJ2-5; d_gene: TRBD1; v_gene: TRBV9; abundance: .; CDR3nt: TGTGCCAGCAGCGTTGGGACAGAAGAGACCCAGTACTTC; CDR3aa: CASSVGTEETQYF
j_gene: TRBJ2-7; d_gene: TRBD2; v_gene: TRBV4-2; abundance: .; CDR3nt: TGTGCCAGCAGCCACGGACTAGCGGAGGACGGCGAGCAGTACTTC; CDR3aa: CASSHGLAEDGEQYF
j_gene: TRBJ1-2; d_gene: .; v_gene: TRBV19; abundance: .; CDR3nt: TGTGCCAGTAGGGAACGAGGCTATGGCTACACCTTC; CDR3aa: CASRERGYGYTF
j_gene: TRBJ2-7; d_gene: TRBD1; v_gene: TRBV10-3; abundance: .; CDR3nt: TGTGCCATCAGCCGGGACAGGGATTCTCTCTCCTCCTACGAGCAGTACTTC; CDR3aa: CAISRDRDSLSSYEQYF
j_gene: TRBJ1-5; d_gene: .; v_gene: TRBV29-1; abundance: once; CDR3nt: TGCAGCGTTGAAGCCCGGGATGGAACCCAGCATTTT; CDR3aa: CSVEARDGTQHF
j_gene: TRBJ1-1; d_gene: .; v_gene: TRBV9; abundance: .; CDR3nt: TGTGCCAGCAGCCCAAGTTCAGGGCCTGAAGCTTTCTTT; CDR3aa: CASSPSSGPEAFF
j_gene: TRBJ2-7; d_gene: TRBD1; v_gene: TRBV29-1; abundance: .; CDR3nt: TGCAGCGTTGAAGGTCTGGGACAGGGGATCTACGAGCAGTACTTC; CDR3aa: CSVEGLGQGIYEQYF
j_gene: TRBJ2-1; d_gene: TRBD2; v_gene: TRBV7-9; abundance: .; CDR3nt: TGTGCCAGCAGCTTAGTGGGACTAGCGGGGGAAAGCTCCTACAATGAGCAGTTCTTC; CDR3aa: CASSLVGLAGESSYNEQFF
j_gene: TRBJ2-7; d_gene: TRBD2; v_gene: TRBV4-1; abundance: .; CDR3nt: TGCGCCAGCAGTCCGATTAGCGGGAGCGAGCAGTACTTC; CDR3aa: CASSPISGSEQYF
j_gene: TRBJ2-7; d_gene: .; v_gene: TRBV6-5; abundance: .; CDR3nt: TGTGCCAGCAGTTACTCAAGCGTCCCGTACGAGCAGTACTTC; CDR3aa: CASSYSSVPYEQYF
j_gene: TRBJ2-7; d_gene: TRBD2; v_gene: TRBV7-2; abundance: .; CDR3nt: TGTGCCAGCAGCTTAAGTCCCGGGACTAGCCATCGAGGGGACGAGCAGTACTTC; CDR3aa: CASSLSPGTSHRGDEQYF